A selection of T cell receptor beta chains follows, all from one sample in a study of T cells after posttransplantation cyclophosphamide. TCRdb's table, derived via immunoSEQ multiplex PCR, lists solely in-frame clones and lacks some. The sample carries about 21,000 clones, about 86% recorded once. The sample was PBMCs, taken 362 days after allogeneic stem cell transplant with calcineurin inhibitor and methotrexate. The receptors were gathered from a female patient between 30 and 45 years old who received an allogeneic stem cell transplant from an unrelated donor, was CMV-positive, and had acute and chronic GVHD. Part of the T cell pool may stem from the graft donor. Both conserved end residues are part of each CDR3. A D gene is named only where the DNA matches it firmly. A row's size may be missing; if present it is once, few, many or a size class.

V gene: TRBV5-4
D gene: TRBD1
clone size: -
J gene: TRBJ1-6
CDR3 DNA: TGTGCCAGCAGCCCTGGACAGGATTATTCACCCCTCCACTTT
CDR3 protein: CASSPGQDYSPLHF

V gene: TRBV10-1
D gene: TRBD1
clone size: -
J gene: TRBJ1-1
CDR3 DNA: TGCGCCAGCCCGGAGAGGGACAGAAACTTAACAGGGGGAGCTTTCTTT
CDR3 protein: CASPERDRNLTGGAFF

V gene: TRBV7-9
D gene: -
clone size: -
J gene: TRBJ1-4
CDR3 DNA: TGTGCCAGCAGCTCGGGACTCCCTATTAATGAAAAACTGTTTTTT
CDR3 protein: CASSSGLPINEKLFF

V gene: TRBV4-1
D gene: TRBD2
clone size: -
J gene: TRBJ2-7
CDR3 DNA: TGCGCCAGCAGCCAGACCGCTAGCGGGGGGTACGAGCAGTACTTC
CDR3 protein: CASSQTASGGYEQYF

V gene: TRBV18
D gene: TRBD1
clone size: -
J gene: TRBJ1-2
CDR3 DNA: TGTGCCAGCTCACCGTGGGACAGACCCGATGGCTACACCTTC
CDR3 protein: CASSPWDRPDGYTF

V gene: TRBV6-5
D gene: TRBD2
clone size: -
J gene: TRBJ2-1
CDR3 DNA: TGTGCCAGCTCCAGACTAGCTAGTACTGAGCAGTTCTTC
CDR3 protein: CASSRLASTEQFF

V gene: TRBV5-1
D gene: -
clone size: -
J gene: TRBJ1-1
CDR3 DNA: TGCGCCAGCAGCTTGTCGGTGGGAGGCGCTGAAGCTTTCTTT
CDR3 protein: CASSLSVGGAEAFF

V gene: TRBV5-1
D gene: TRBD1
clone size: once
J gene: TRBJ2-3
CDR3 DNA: TGCGCCAGCAGCTTGTCGGGACAGCGCACAGATACGCAGTATTTT
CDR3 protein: CASSLSGQRTDTQYF

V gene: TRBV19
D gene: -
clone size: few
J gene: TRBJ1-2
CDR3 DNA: TGTGCCAGCCAGAGTTGGGCATACGTAAACTATGGCTACACCTTC
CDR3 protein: CASQSWAYVNYGYTF

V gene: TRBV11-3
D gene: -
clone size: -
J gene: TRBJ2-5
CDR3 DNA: TGTGCCAGCAGTCCCGGTGATGAAGAGACCCAGTACTTC
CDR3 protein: CASSPGDEETQYF

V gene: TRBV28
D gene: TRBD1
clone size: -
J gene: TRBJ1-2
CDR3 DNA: TGTGCCAGCAGTTTCGGACAGGCCCTCTATGGCTACACCTTC
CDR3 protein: CASSFGQALYGYTF

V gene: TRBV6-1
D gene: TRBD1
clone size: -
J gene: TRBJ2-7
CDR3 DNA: TGTGCCAGCAGTGGGGACAGGGTGATGGACGAGCAGTACTTC
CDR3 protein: CASSGDRVMDEQYF

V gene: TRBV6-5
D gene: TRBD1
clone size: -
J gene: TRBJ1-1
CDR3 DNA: TGTGCCAGCAGGAAGACAGGGGGGGACACTGAAGCTTTCTTT
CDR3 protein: CASRKTGGDTEAFF

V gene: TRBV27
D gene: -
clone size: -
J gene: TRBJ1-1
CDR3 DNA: TGTGCCAGCAGTTTTCAGGGTGGCACTGAAGCTTTCTTT
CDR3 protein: CASSFQGGTEAFF